The rows below give T cell receptor beta chains drawn from one sample of a study of beta chain features in type 1 diabetes. Clones were read by immunoSEQ multiplex PCR, and TCRdb kept only the in-frame ones, dropping some. The sample lists about 320,000 clones; roughly 15% were seen once. Specimen: central memory CD4+ T cells from blood. The origin of the receptors is a young man in good health. Both conserved end residues are part of each CDR3. The size of a clone is reported for some rows only, either as once, few or many, or as a class for expanded clones.

TRBV11-3 | few | CASSLVGLGEKLFF
TRBV4-3 | few | CASSQDWGEVANEQFF
TRBV5-5 | . | CASSILPGQGGLDYGYTF
TRBV5-1 | . | CASSLYGHPTYEQYF
TRBV7-2 | few | CASSLLAYTDTQYF
TRBV28 | . | CASRKDRLNQPQHF
TRBV7-9 | few | CASSSDGDSNQPQHF
TRBV7-9 | . | CASSLRGGGYTGELFF
TRBV25-1 | few | CASSEGGNYGYTF
TRBV7-9 | few | CASSDRGRDYGYTF
TRBV6-4 | . | CASRGTRDTGELFF
TRBV5-6 | few | CASRTGTEDYYGYTF
TRBV19 | many | CASPPLGLAGVGTGELFF
TRBV6-1 | . | CASSRLAPGEQFF
TRBV7-9 | . | CASSLVGRSHEQFF
TRBV30 | many | CALPGTGGFYGYTF
TRBV21-1 | many | CASSYGYTF
TRBV30 | many | CAWRRGDRREGEQFF
TRBV2 | few | CATKQGRNTEAFF
TRBV5-1 | . | CASSFGLEQETQYF
TRBV14 | few | CASSLRTGFGTEAFF
TRBV6-1 | . | CASSPPRGDEAFF